These T cell receptor beta chains were read from a single sample in a study of T-cell memory formation after mild COVID-19. In TCRdb, the 5' RACE reads were re-called with MiXCR into one record per CDR3 protein. The sample carries about 390,000 distinct CDR3 sequences, roughly 15% recorded once. Input material: PBMCs or a T cell subset sorted from them (not recorded which). The receptors shown here come from a man aged 18-30 years who had mild COVID-19 (a few samples of this study predate the infection). Cell type and time point are not known. Each CDR3 is given with its conserved first and last residue. Each record gives: D gene, clone size, J gene, V gene, CDR3 DNA, CDR3 protein. A D gene is named only where the DNA matches it firmly. A clone size is listed for some rows: how often the clone was seen (once, few, many), or a class if it is expanded.

D: TRBD1; size: -; J: TRBJ1-2; V: TRBV10-2; DNA: TGCGCCAGCAGTGAGTCACGACAGGGGCTAGGCTACACCTTC; CDR3: CASSESRQGLGYTF
D: -; size: few; J: TRBJ2-3; V: TRBV5-1; DNA: TGCGCCAGCAGCTTCCAAGACAGACTCACAGATACGCAGTATTTT; CDR3: CASSFQDRLTDTQYF
D: TRBD2; size: -; J: TRBJ2-5; V: TRBV11-2; DNA: TGTGCCAGCAGCTTAGGGGTTCGGGGGGAAGAGACCCAGTACTTC; CDR3: CASSLGVRGEETQYF
D: -; size: few; J: TRBJ2-2; V: TRBV7-3; DNA: TGTGCCAGCAGGCAGGGTTACACCGGGGAGCTGTTTTTT; CDR3: CASRQGYTGELFF
D: TRBD2; size: few; J: TRBJ2-2; V: TRBV6-5; DNA: TGTGCCAGCGGAAATAGCGGGGGGGCCGGGGAGCTGTTTTTT; CDR3: CASGNSGGAGELFF
D: -; size: -; J: TRBJ2-1; V: TRBV7-2; DNA: TGTGCCAGCACGCTCGGGACAGAGCAGTTCTTC; CDR3: CASTLGTEQFF
D: -; size: many; J: TRBJ2-7; V: TRBV12-3/TRBV12-4; DNA: TGTGCCAGCAGTAAGGGACTCCTAGACTACGAGCAGTACTTC; CDR3: CASSKGLLDYEQYF
D: TRBD1; size: few; J: TRBJ1-5; V: TRBV7-3; DNA: TGTGCCAGCAGCCAAAACGTTACGCGGGCAGGGGGATGGAGCAATCAGCCCCAGCATTTT; CDR3: CASSQNVTRAGGWSNQPQHF
D: TRBD2; size: few; J: TRBJ2-1; V: TRBV7-2; DNA: TGTGCCTCTTGTCGGGGGGGCTCCTACAATGAGCAGTTCTTC; CDR3: CASCRGGSYNEQFF
D: -; size: -; J: TRBJ1-1; V: TRBV6-5; DNA: TGTGCCAGCAACGACCCGGGGGACTCAGAAGCTTTCTTT; CDR3: CASNDPGDSEAFF
D: -; size: -; J: TRBJ2-3; V: TRBV11-2; DNA: TGTGCCAGCAGCCAACAACTAGATACGCAGTATTTT; CDR3: CASSQQLDTQYF
D: -; size: few; J: TRBJ2-1; V: TRBV6-4; DNA: TGTGCCAGCAGTGAGGTCGGCCGGAGTGAGCAGTTCTTC; CDR3: CASSEVGRSEQFF
D: -; size: few; J: TRBJ2-7; V: TRBV12-3/TRBV12-4; DNA: TGTGCCAGCAGTTTTCTCCACGAGCAGTACTTC; CDR3: CASSFLHEQYF
D: -; size: -; J: TRBJ2-7; V: TRBV20-1; DNA: TGCAGTGCTAGGGCGGGCGGCGACGAGCAGTACTTC; CDR3: CSARAGGDEQYF
D: -; size: few; J: TRBJ2-1; V: TRBV6-2/TRBV6-3; DNA: TGTGCCAGCAGTTGGCGCTACAATGAGCAGTTCTTC; CDR3: CASSWRYNEQFF
D: -; size: few; J: TRBJ1-3; V: TRBV19; DNA: TGTGCCAGTAGTATCCGGGATCTCTCTGGAAACACCATATATTTT; CDR3: CASSIRDLSGNTIYF
D: -; size: many; J: TRBJ2-7; V: TRBV5-1; DNA: TGCGCCAGCAGCTTGGCCGCGGGGCCCATCCTCTCCTACGAGCAGTACTTC; CDR3: CASSLAAGPILSYEQYF
D: -; size: -; J: TRBJ1-2; V: TRBV20-1; DNA: TGCAGTGCCCCCCTCACAGGGACTTTCTACACCTTC; CDR3: CSAPLTGTFYTF
D: -; size: -; J: TRBJ2-1; V: TRBV7-2; DNA: TGTGCCAGCAGCCCAACAAGGCAGGGCTGGAATGAGCAGTTCTTC; CDR3: CASSPTRQGWNEQFF
D: TRBD1; size: -; J: TRBJ2-2; V: TRBV7-8; DNA: TGTGCCAGCAGCAGAGGGACAGGGGCCAACACCGGGGAGCTGTTTTTT; CDR3: CASSRGTGANTGELFF
D: TRBD1; size: few; J: TRBJ1-4; V: TRBV14; DNA: TGTGCCAGCAGCCAAGCTACAGGGGTAGCAGGAAAACTGTTTTTT; CDR3: CASSQATGVAGKLFF
D: TRBD1; size: -; J: TRBJ2-7; V: TRBV12-3/TRBV12-4; DNA: TGTGCCAGCAGTTACAGGGGGGCAGGCGAGCAGTACTTC; CDR3: CASSYRGAGEQYF
D: -; size: few; J: TRBJ2-3; V: TRBV7-2; DNA: TGTGCCAGCAGCTTACTAGGGGTTGCCGTCACAGATACGCAGTATTTT; CDR3: CASSLLGVAVTDTQYF
D: TRBD1; size: few; J: TRBJ1-5; V: TRBV15; DNA: TGTGCCACCAGCAGAGACAGGGGGAGATCTCAGCCCCAGCATTTT; CDR3: CATSRDRGRSQPQHF
D: TRBD2; size: -; J: TRBJ2-6; V: TRBV15; DNA: TGTGCCACCAGCAGGCGAACGGGACTAGAAGCCGGGGCCAACGTCCTGACTTTC; CDR3: CATSRRTGLEAGANVLTF